The sequence of this TCR beta chain was determined in a study of T cell responses to AZD1222 COVID-19 vaccine. Some clones are missing from TCRdb's copy, which holds only in-frame ones; the method was immunoSEQ multiplex PCR. The table lists under 80,000 clones, around four fifths of them singletons. Study-wide results and limits: Reports indicate that nearly half of spike-specific TCRs are directed at unmutated variant regions. At baseline, seropositivity was found in only a handful of AZD1222 recipients.

As regards this clone: Its antigen is not identified.

The sample consisted of peripheral blood, taken on day 0 of AZD1222 vaccination. The receptor was isolated from an adult in good health.

DNA of the CDR3: TGTGCCAGCAGCCCGCCTGGGACAGGTTATGAAAAACTGTTTTTT. This encodes CASSPPGTGYEKLFF. This chain joins TRBV3-1 (or the pseudogene TRBV3-2) and TRBJ1-4, with TRBD1 matching 8 bases. With 4 bases clipped from V and 6 bases from J, the junction kept 7 bases outside the gene matches. This CDR3 has 15 residues. CDR1 LGHDT and CDR2 YNNKEL come from the germline V gene (reference sequence).